Following are 12 T cell receptor beta chains from one sample sequenced in a study of T cell responses to AZD1222 COVID-19 vaccine. This table comes from immunoSEQ multiplex PCR, and its TCRdb copy is limited to in-frame clones, with some not included. Among about 78,000 clones, 87% were seen once, and the ten largest hold about 23%. The sequences come from peripheral blood, collected on day 0 of AZD1222 vaccination. Receptors originate from an adult in good health.

This chain connects TRBV24-1 to TRBJ2-7; 9 bases align to TRBD1. Germline loops: CDR1 KGHDR, CDR2 SFDVKD. This CDR3 is built from 12 residues. V gave up 3 bases and J gave up 8 bases; unmatched junction bases: 1. The CDR3 nucleotides read TGTGCCACCAGTGATGGACAGGGGAAGCAGTACTTC. Translation gives CATSDGQGKQYF.

The rearrangement uses TRBV10-3 and TRBJ1-3; D remains unclear. There are 13 residues in the CDR3. Germline V CDR1 and CDR2: ENHRY, SYGVKD. The V and J ends lost 8 bases and 0 bases respectively, with 8 bases between them. Here the CDR3 reads CAIAVYSGNTIYF. In nucleotides, the CDR3 is TGTGCCATCGCCGTTTACTCTGGAAACACCATATATTTT.

This CDR3 reads CASGLHPNQPQHF. CDR3 DNA: TGTGCCAGCGGCCTACACCCCAATCAGCCCCAGCATTTT. V and J are TRBV9 and TRBJ1-5; D remains unclear. Trimming stripped 7 bases from V and 3 bases from J, with 11 bases between. The germline V gene encodes CDR1 SGDLS and CDR2 YYNGEE. This CDR3 has 13 residues.

The rearrangement links TRBV5-1 to TRBJ1-1; 7 bases are a match to TRBD1. This CDR3 is 15 amino acids long. With V trimmed by 1 base and J by 0 bases, 3 bases remained unmatched. The germline CDR1 and CDR2 sequences are SGHRS and YFSETQ. CDR3 in amino acids: CASSLRTGMNTEAFF. CDR3 sequence (DNA): TGCGCCAGCAGCTTGAGGACAGGTATGAACACTGAAGCTTTCTTT.

The chain employs TRBV2 and TRBJ1-3; 10 nucleotides agree with TRBD1. Trimming at V came to 4 bases and at J to 0 bases, leaving 0 bases not matched to a gene. The CDR3 covers 15 residues. CDR1 and CDR2 from the germline V gene are SNHLY and FYNNEI. The CDR3 sequence: CASSGTGGSGNTIYF. CDR3 in DNA: TGTGCCAGCAGTGGGACAGGGGGCTCTGGAAACACCATATATTTT.

This sequence joins TRBV2 and TRBJ2-7, with unresolved D. The CDR3 is made up of 12 amino acids. Germline assignment: CDR1 SNHLY and CDR2 FYNNEI. Trimming stripped 4 bases from V and 7 bases from J, with 11 bases between. The DNA of the CDR3 is TGTGCCAGCAGTGTCCAGGATCGAGAGCAGTACTTC. It specifies CASSVQDREQYF.

This clone was detected only once. This chain connects TRBV11-3 to TRBJ1-2, with D unresolved. CDR1 and CDR2 (germline): SGHNT, YENEEA. The V end lost 4 bases, the J end lost 7 bases, and 10 bases lay between the germline ends. The CDR3 runs 12 residues. CDR3 protein: CASSSTQTGYTF. DNA for the CDR3: TGTGCCAGCAGCTCGACACAGACTGGCTACACCTTC.

The genes are TRBV10-3 and TRBJ1-1; possible D gene TRBD1, 6 bases. CDR1 is ENHRY and CDR2 is SYGVKD in the germline V gene. The germline V and J ends were trimmed by 4 bases and 7 bases, with 19 bases remaining between them. The CDR3 has 15 amino acids. CDR3 protein: CAISASSGARLEAFF. Written as DNA, the CDR3 is TGTGCCATCAGTGCCTCATCAGGGGCTCGTCTTGAAGCTTTCTTT.

V gene TRBV2 combines with J gene TRBJ1-5, with 7 bases matching TRBD1. J gave up 4 bases and V 6 bases, and 3 bases lay outside the gene matches. Germline V lookup: CDR1 SNHLY, CDR2 FYNNEI. The CDR3 contains 13 residues. As DNA, the CDR3 is TGTGCCAGCAGGCCAGGGGGTAATCAGCCCCAGCATTTT. The encoded protein is CASRPGGNQPQHF.

The gene calls are TRBV14 and TRBJ1-4; no clear D. Germline V CDR1 and CDR2: SGHDN, FVKESK. This CDR3 region has 13 residues. V was shortened by 1 base and J by 6 bases, with 6 bases between the two germline ends. The CDR3 nucleotides are TGTGCCAGCAGCCAAGTCCCCGATGAAAAACTGTTTTTT. This sequence encodes CASSQVPDEKLFF.

This chain links TRBV7-7 with TRBJ2-5; tentatively, D is TRBD2 (6 bases). The CDR3 has 15 residues. The germline V gene encodes CDR1 SSHAT and CDR2 FNYEAQ (reference sequence). Trimming shortened V by 5 bases and J by 2 bases, and 15 bases separated the two germline ends. The CDR3 region has the DNA TGTGCCAGCAGCCCAGTTTTGAGCGGGCAAGAGACCCAGTACTTC. This gives the protein CASSPVLSGQETQYF.

The V and J genes are TRBV4-1 and TRBJ2-7; 11 nucleotides align to TRBD2. This CDR3 spans 15 amino acids. V shed 1 base and J 2 bases; nucleotides not matched to a gene: 1. Germline loops: CDR1 MGHRA, CDR2 YSYEKL. The CDR3 loop is CASSQVLAGAYEQYF. CDR3 coding DNA: TGCGCCAGCAGCCAAGTACTAGCGGGAGCCTACGAGCAGTACTTC.